A single sample is the source of the 14 T cell receptor beta chains below, sequenced in a study of response to subunit inactivated influenza vaccine. TCRdb recomputed calls from the RT-PCR reads with MiXCR, one row per CDR3 protein. The sample lists around 520,000 distinct CDR3 sequences, about 11% occurring once. This specimen was PBMCs from blood, taken on the day of vaccination. The receptors stem from a man aged 50-59 years who received an inactivated influenza vaccine.

The sample holds many counts of this clonotype. The V call is TRBV6-1, the J call TRBJ2-1, with D tentatively TRBD2 (6 bases). Trimming removed 9 bases from V and 5 bases from J, with 17 bases in between. Germline lookup yields CDR1 MNHNS and CDR2 SASEGT. CDR3 length equals 14 residues. CDR3 sequence: CASGRGFGDNEQFF. The CDR3 bases are TGTGCCAGTGGTCGGGGGTTTGGGGACAATGAGCAGTTCTTC.

The chain couples TRBV6-1 to TRBJ2-5; 8 positions match TRBD2. Trimming cost V 7 bases and J 5 bases; bases outside gene matches: 9. This CDR3 is 14 amino acids long. Germline CDR1 MNHNS, CDR2 SASEGT. As DNA, the CDR3 is TGTGCCAGCAAAATAGCGGGGACCTTCGAGACCCAGTACTTC. Its translation: CASKIAGTFETQYF.

This chain links TRBV20-1 with TRBJ2-2; D not certain. The length of the CDR3 is 15 residues. V lost 1 base and J lost 0, with 9 bases in between. Germline V gives CDR1 DFQATT, CDR2 SNEGSKA (reference sequence). CDR3 sequence reads: CSARGLGSNTGELFF. The CDR3 DNA follows: TGCAGTGCTAGAGGGCTGGGGTCGAACACCGGGGAGCTGTTTTTT.

Ten or more counts support this clonotype. The V and J genes are TRBV5-1 and TRBJ2-3; the D is unclear. Germline lookup yields CDR1 SGHRS and CDR2 YFSETQ. V lost 3 bases, J lost 0 bases, and 5 bases lay in between. The CDR3 has 13 residues. CDR3 in amino acids: CASSSVSTDTQYF. The CDR3 DNA follows: TGCGCCAGCAGCTCCGTAAGCACAGATACGCAGTATTTT.

The V gene is TRBV10-3, the J gene TRBJ2-7, with 9 bases matching TRBD2. CDR3 size: 17 residues. Germline V lookup: CDR1 ENHRY, CDR2 SYGVKD. Unmatched junction bases numbered 16, after V lost 4 bases and J lost 6 bases. The CDR3 DNA reads TGTGCCATCAGTGGCCATCCGTACGGCGGGGGGGCAGCCGAGCAGTACTTC. This translates into CAISGHPYGGGAAEQYF.

The chain has TRBV30 and TRBJ2-1; D is uncertain. Per the germline V gene, CDR1 is GTSNPN and CDR2 is SVGIG (reference sequence). CDR3 size: 13 residues. Deletions cut 4 bases from V and 9 bases from J, with 16 bases between. CDR3 region: CAWTLPYVGEQFF. CDR3 nucleotide sequence: TGTGCCTGGACCCTCCCCTATGTCGGTGAGCAGTTCTTC.

The chain has TRBV5-6 and TRBJ2-3, with unresolved D. The V end lost 4 bases, the J end lost 0 bases, and 9 bases lay between the germline ends. CDR3 length equals 14 residues. The germline V gene has CDR1 SGHDT and CDR2 YYEEEE. The CDR3 loop is CASSPVGSTDTQYF. The DNA for the CDR3 is TGTGCCAGCAGCCCGGTGGGTAGCACAGATACGCAGTATTTT.

The chain recombines TRBV7-9 with TRBJ1-1; TRBD1 matches at 7 bases. The germline CDR1 and CDR2 sequences are SEHNR and FQNEAQ (reference sequence). V trimming: 3 bases; J trimming: 7 bases; junction bases outside the gene matches: 11. The CDR3 totals 15 residues. The CDR3 DNA sequence: TGTGCCAGCAGCTTCCTAGCGAAAGGACAGGATGAAGCTTTCTTT. Residues: CASSFLAKGQDEAFF.

The gene calls are TRBV29-1 and TRBJ2-1; 8 bases align to TRBD1. CDR3 length: 15 residues. Germline lookup yields CDR1 SQVTM and CDR2 ANQGSEA. V was clipped by 6 bases and J by 0 bases; unmatched bases: 7. CDR3 sequence: CSVAGQGSSYNEQFF. CDR3 DNA sequence: TGCAGCGTGGCAGGACAGGGAAGCTCCTACAATGAGCAGTTCTTC.

V usage is TRBV5-1 and J usage is TRBJ2-7, with TRBD1 identical over 7 bases. Germline lookup yields CDR1 SGHRS and CDR2 YFSETQ. CDR3 length: 14 amino acids. Losses at the gene ends were 2 bases for V and 5 bases for J; bases not matched to a gene: 7. In DNA form, the CDR3 reads TGCGCCAGCAGCTTATATGGGACAGACGACGAGCAGTACTTC. Translation gives CASSLYGTDDEQYF. The complete variable domain, with remaining parts taken from reference TRBV5-1 and TRBJ2-7, reads KAGVTQTPRYLIKTRGQQVTLSCSPISGHRSVSWYQQTPGQGLQFLFEYFSETQRNKGNFPGRFSGRQFSNSRSEMNVSTLELGDSALYLCASSLYGTDDEQYFGPGTRLTVT.

This clonotype was counted a few times. The rearrangement uses TRBV12-3 or TRBV12-4 and TRBJ2-7; D ambiguous. V lost 6 bases, J lost 6 bases, and 12 bases lay in between. The CDR3 consists of 12 residues. The CDR3 spells CASSVSPSEQYF. Written as DNA, the CDR3 is TGTGCCAGCAGCGTTTCCCCCAGCGAGCAGTACTTC.

This clonotype came up many times. This sequence joins TRBV4-1 and TRBJ2-5, with D perhaps matching TRBD1 (5 bases). This CDR3 region has 15 residues. From germline, CDR1 is MGHRA and CDR2 YSYEKL. The ends were cut back, 1 base at V and 5 bases at J, with 14 bases in the middle. The CDR3 DNA is TGCGCCAGCAGCCAAGGCGCAGGGCGGTTGGAGACCCAGTACTTC. It codes for CASSQGAGRLETQYF.

The chain links TRBV28 to TRBJ1-5, with unresolved D. Trimming removed 5 bases from V and 3 bases from J, with 14 bases in between. This CDR3 has 15 residues. Germline V gene data show CDR1 as MDHEN and CDR2 as SYDVKM. Here the CDR3 reads CASSRRRPVNQPQHF. Here the CDR3 DNA reads TGTGCCAGCAGTCGAAGGCGTCCGGTCAATCAGCCCCAGCATTTT.

The genes are TRBV7-2 and TRBJ2-2; possibly TRBD2 for D (5 bases). There are 15 residues in the CDR3. Between the trimmed V and J ends, which lost 6 bases and 3 bases, there was a span of 14 bases. Germline loops: CDR1 SGHTA, CDR2 FQGNSA. The CDR3 sequence: CASRQLLAYTGELFF. DNA for the CDR3: TGTGCCAGCAGACAACTGCTAGCCTACACCGGGGAGCTGTTTTTT.